This T cell receptor (beta chain) stems from a study of neurological immune-mediated disorders. Over 190 million TCR-beta sequences (from 15-18 subjects) were yielded by each sequencing run. One entry per CDR3 protein, called by TCRdb with MiXCR from the 5' RACE reads. Among 50,000 to 55,000 distinct CDR3 sequences listed, approximately 10% were seen once. The CDR3 is 16 residues long. Germline assignment: CDR1 MDHEN and CDR2 SYDVKM. With V trimmed by 4 bases and J by 7 bases, 11 bases remained unmatched. The study, taken as a whole, reports: None of the CDR3 amino acid sequences of expanded clones recurred across subjects, suggesting private repertoires in all groups.

This clonotype was seen ten or more times. The target antigen is unknown. The source of this sequence is a man aged 70 or older with HTLV-1-associated myelopathy (HAM/TSP). Sequenced material: PBMCs. The chain recombines TRBV28 with TRBJ2-7; the match to TRBD2 covers 12 bases. This CDR3 is CASSSFASGRAGEQYF. Written as DNA, the CDR3 is TGTGCCAGCAGTTCCTTCGCTAGCGGGAGGGCCGGAGAGCAGTACTTC.